These 23 T cell receptor beta chains share one sample of origin, sequenced in a study of technical replicates of blood from a few donors. The method was immunoSEQ multiplex PCR; TCRdb's version includes in-frame clones alone and lacks a portion of them. This sample carries about 68,000 clones, around 97% of them seen once, and the ten largest clones take around 0.3%. Material: T cells isolated from PBMCs. These receptors came from a human donor in good health.

This chain connects TRBV4-1 to TRBJ2-1, with TRBD2 identical over 9 bases. Unmatched junction bases numbered 5, after V lost 5 bases and J lost 12 bases. Per the germline V gene, CDR1 is MGHRA and CDR2 is YSYEKL. This CDR3 contains 12 residues. The CDR3 protein is CASSGTSYAQFF. CDR3 coding DNA: TGCGCCAGCAGCGGGACTAGCTACGCGCAGTTCTTC.

This clone showed up just once. J is TRBJ1-1 and V is TRBV7-9, with D possibly matching TRBD1 (5 bases). The ends were cut back, 2 bases at V and 8 bases at J, with 6 bases in the middle. The CDR3 loop spans 11 amino acids. Germline V CDR1 and CDR2: SEHNR, FQNEAQ (reference sequence). The CDR3 loop reads CASSLPGEAFF. CDR3 nucleotide sequence: TGTGCCAGCAGCTTACCAGGGGAAGCTTTCTTT.

The chain uses TRBV9 and TRBJ2-2; the D is unclear. Trimming pared 2 bases from V and 3 bases from J, leaving 5 bases between. This CDR3 has 13 amino acids. Germline V gene data show CDR1 as SGDLS and CDR2 as YYNGEE. The CDR3 region is CASSVIDTGELFF. DNA for the CDR3: TGTGCCAGCAGCGTGATAGACACCGGGGAGCTGTTTTTT.

The CDR3 reads CASTLDRGRTEAFF. Here the CDR3 DNA reads TGTGCCAGTACCCTCGACAGGGGGCGAACTGAAGCTTTCTTT. The rearrangement joins TRBV19 to TRBJ1-1, with TRBD1 matching 10 bases. CDR3 size: 14 residues. Germline V gives CDR1 LNHDA, CDR2 SQIVND (reference sequence). After removal of 7 bases from V and 5 bases from J, the junction contained 7 bases not matched to a gene. Combining the CDR3 with reference TRBV19 and TRBJ1-1 gives the whole variable domain DGGITQSPKYLFRKEGQNVTLSCEQNLNHDAMYWYRQDPGQGLRLIYYSQIVNDFQKGDIAEGYSVSREKKESFPLTVTSAQKNPTAFYLCASTLDRGRTEAFFGQGTRLTVV.

The J gene is TRBJ2-3, the V gene TRBV7-2; no clear D gene. Germline V gene lookup returns CDR1 SGHTA and CDR2 FQGNSA. CDR3 length equals 15 residues. V lost 1 base and J 0 bases, leaving 8 bases between the germline ends. CDR3 nucleotides: TGTGCCAGCAGCTTAGTCGTGAGTAGCACAGATACGCAGTATTTT. Translated, it gives CASSLVVSSTDTQYF.

The chain is built from TRBV29-1 and TRBJ1-2; D not resolved. The V and J ends lost 7 bases and 3 bases respectively, with 9 bases between them. Per the germline V gene, CDR1 is SQVTM and CDR2 is ANQGSEA. The CDR3 is 11 amino acids. This CDR3 is CSAGRDYGYTF. DNA of the CDR3: TGCAGCGCTGGGAGAGACTATGGCTACACCTTC.

This rearrangement joins TRBV4-1 to TRBJ2-1; D gene unclear. Per the germline V gene, CDR1 is MGHRA and CDR2 is YSYEKL. The CDR3 extends over 14 amino acids. The ends were cut back, 4 bases at V and 7 bases at J, with 14 bases in the middle. The DNA of the CDR3 is TGCGCCAGCAGCCCACCGGCCAGGCAGAATGAGCAGTTCTTC. Its translation is CASSPPARQNEQFF.

The chain recombines TRBV7-6 with TRBJ2-7; 9 nucleotides match TRBD2. Trimming took 5 bases from V and 2 from J; bases not matched to a gene: 25. The CDR3 is made up of 21 amino acids. Germline lookup yields CDR1 SGHVS and CDR2 FNYEAQ. The CDR3: CASSDALAGGPDIQTPYEQYF. The DNA of the CDR3 is TGTGCCAGCAGCGATGCCCTGGCGGGAGGGCCCGATATTCAAACCCCCTACGAGCAGTACTTC.

The rearrangement links TRBV30 to TRBJ2-7; a weak D match, TRBD1 (5 bases). The V end lost 7 bases, the J end lost 5 bases, and 15 bases lay between the germline ends. There are 12 residues in the CDR3. Looked up from germline, CDR1 is GTSNPN and CDR2 is SVGIG (reference sequence). The CDR3: CAYRQGFDEQYF. CDR3 coding DNA: TGTGCCTACCGGCAGGGCTTCGACGAGCAGTACTTC.

The chain is built from TRBV5-1 and TRBJ2-3; D gene uncertain. Germline V gives CDR1 SGHRS, CDR2 YFSETQ. The V end was cut by 0 bases, the J end by 9 bases, with 5 bases between. There are 11 residues in the CDR3. The CDR3 is CASSLVETQYF. CDR3 nucleotide sequence: TGCGCCAGCAGCTTGGTAGAAACGCAGTATTTT.

The chain links TRBV7-2 to TRBJ2-7; D uncertain. The V gene lost 5 bases and the J gene lost 5 bases, with 10 bases spanning the gap. Germline CDR1 SGHTA, CDR2 FQGNSA. This CDR3 has 12 residues. CDR3 coding DNA: TGTGCCAGCAGCCCACTCTTCAACGAGCAGTACTTC. The encoded protein is CASSPLFNEQYF. Looking up the rest from reference TRBV7-2 and TRBJ2-7 gives the full variable domain: GAGVSQSPSNKVTEKGKDVELRCDPISGHTALYWYRQSLGQGLEFLIYFQGNSAPDKSGLPSDRFSAERTGGSVSTLTIQRTQQEDSAVYLCASSPLFNEQYFGPGTRLTVT.

The rearrangement links TRBV18 to TRBJ2-7; TRBD1 matches at 10 bases. This CDR3 region has 15 residues. Germline trimming cut 0 bases from V and 3 bases from J; bases unmatched to any gene: 2. Per the germline V gene, CDR1 is KGHSH and CDR2 is LQKENI. The DNA for the CDR3 is TGTGCCAGCTCACCACCGGGGACAGGGGACTACGAGCAGTACTTC. The encoded protein is CASSPPGTGDYEQYF.

V is TRBV19 and J is TRBJ1-4, with D possibly TRBD1 on 6 matching bases. Trimming stripped 3 bases from V and 5 bases from J, with 7 bases between. The CDR3 extends over 13 amino acids. Germline values: CDR1 LNHDA, CDR2 SQIVND (reference sequence). CDR3 DNA: TGTGCCAGTAGTATTGGACAGAATGAAAAACTGTTTTTT. It encodes CASSIGQNEKLFF.

This clone came up once. The J gene is TRBJ2-3, the V gene TRBV5-4; 12 bases align to TRBD1. The CDR3 runs to 17 residues. V lost 4 bases to trimming and J lost 5 bases; unmatched junction nucleotides: 11. Germline assignment: CDR1 SGHNT and CDR2 YYREEE (reference sequence). The CDR3 bases are TGTGCCAGCAGCAGCCCCCGGGACAGGGGGCTAGGAGATACGCAGTATTTT. Translated, it gives CASSSPRDRGLGDTQYF.

The table lists this clone with a count of one. The chain joins TRBV7-2 to TRBJ2-1; 9 bases line up with TRBD2. Losses at the gene ends were 5 bases for V and 5 bases for J; bases not matched to a gene: 7. The CDR3 runs to 15 residues. From germline, CDR1 is SGHTA and CDR2 FQGNSA. For the CDR3, the DNA is TGTGCCAGCAGCCGCGGACTAGCGTACGACAATGAGCAGTTCTTC. Translating gives CASSRGLAYDNEQFF.

The V gene is TRBV7-9, the J gene TRBJ1-3; D not resolved. Germline values: CDR1 SEHNR, CDR2 FQNEAQ (reference sequence). The germline V and J ends were trimmed by 3 bases and 4 bases, with 4 bases remaining between them. The CDR3 consists of 12 residues. CDR3 coding DNA: TGTGCCAGCAGCTTGGAGGGAAACACCATATATTTT. Protein sequence: CASSLEGNTIYF.

The rearrangement links TRBV6-1 to TRBJ1-1; D gene unclear. The germline gives CDR1 MNHNS, CDR2 SASEGT. CDR3 length: 13 amino acids. Trimming took 4 bases from V and 2 from J, leaving 8 bases between them. CDR3 residues: CASSVLSNTEAFF. The CDR3 coding sequence is TGTGCCAGCAGTGTACTCTCCAACACTGAAGCTTTCTTT.

The chain is built from TRBV29-1 and TRBJ1-5; D might be TRBD1 (6 bases). V was pared by 6 bases and J by 7 bases, with 13 bases between. The CDR3 loop spans 12 amino acids. The germline gives CDR1 SQVTM, CDR2 ANQGSEA. The CDR3 bases are TGCAGCGTAGGACAGCCAGGGCAGCCCCAGCATTTT. It specifies CSVGQPGQPQHF.

This chain connects TRBV4-3 to TRBJ1-2; the match to TRBD1 covers 8 bases. Germline loops: CDR1 LGHNA, CDR2 YSLEER. V trimming: 4 bases; J trimming: 2 bases; junction bases outside the gene matches: 6. The CDR3 has 15 residues. CDR3 amino acids: CASSPRTGKNYGYTF. The DNA of the CDR3 is TGCGCCAGCAGCCCCCGGACAGGGAAAAACTATGGCTACACCTTC.

The CDR3 sequence is CSVGEGPLTGELFF. DNA of the CDR3: TGCAGCGTTGGGGAGGGCCCTCTCACCGGGGAGCTGTTTTTT. V gene TRBV29-1 combines with J gene TRBJ2-2, with 7 bases lining up with TRBD2. The CDR3 spans 14 residues. Trimming cost V 4 bases and J 4 bases; bases outside gene matches: 6. Per the germline V gene, CDR1 is SQVTM and CDR2 is ANQGSEA.

The CDR3 loop reads CASSEPGESSTDTQYF. Here the CDR3 DNA reads TGTGCCAGCAGTGAACCAGGGGAGTCTAGCACAGATACGCAGTATTTT. J is TRBJ2-3 and V is TRBV2, with TRBD1 as a possible D gene (6 bases). V lost 2 bases to trimming and J lost 0 bases, with 12 bases between them. In germline, CDR1 is SNHLY, CDR2 FYNNEI. This CDR3 spans 16 amino acids.

The chain couples TRBV6-5 to TRBJ2-3; D is perhaps TRBD1 (6 bases). The CDR3 sequence is 14 residues long. The germline V gene encodes CDR1 MNHEY and CDR2 SVGAGI. V was shortened by 6 bases and J by 2 bases, with 12 bases between the two germline ends. CDR3 DNA sequence: TGTGCCAGCAGAAAAACAGGGACCACAGATACGCAGTATTTT. Amino acids: CASRKTGTTDTQYF.

The rearrangement uses TRBV2 and TRBJ2-7; D possibly corresponds to TRBD1 (6 bases). The V and J ends lost 2 bases and 6 bases respectively, with 14 bases between them. Germline CDR1 is SNHLY and CDR2 is FYNNEI. The CDR3 covers 14 residues. CDR3 DNA: TGTGCCAGCAGTGAAACCAGGGGTTTATCCGAGCAGTACTTC. It specifies CASSETRGLSEQYF.